This TCR beta chain was captured by sequencing in a study of tumor-infiltrating lymphocytes in primary liver carcinoma. Across the whole study: The five patients, who were men and women, ranged in age from 30 to 69 years. Study outcomes and limitations: Tumor specimens were characterized by a significantly higher top-250-clone fraction than blood (p = 0.039). Overlap in tumor-adjacent and tumor-blood pairs fell below that of tumor region pairs.

Each 20-30 mg portion of unsorted bulk tissue served as the source for co-extraction of RNA and DNA. In the case of this clonotype: Its antigen remains unidentified. The CDR3 does not end in the conserved phenylalanine or tryptophan, so this is likely a read error. Because the CDR3's place on the DNA is in doubt, the DNA is left out and the CDR3 is given as listed by TCRdb.

11 amino acids form the CDR3, both terminal residues included. Germline V gene data show CDR1 as WSHSY and CDR2 as SAAADI. The researchers produced TCR beta cDNA from 400 to 650 ng total RNA with a constant-region primer. Sequencing libraries for TCR beta derived from three nested multiplex PCR rounds that used slightly modified ARM-PCR. Primers for the first two PCR rounds were TRBV1-TRBV30 forward primers and a C-beta reverse primer (around 11 cycles per round). MiXCR, applied by TCRdb to the multiplex PCR reads, yields one record per CDR3 protein. Of 100,000 to 150,000 distinct CDR3 sequences in the sample, approximately 64% were seen once.

This chain connects TRBV10-2 to TRBJ1-2. The sequenced material came from liver tumor tissue from sampling region 3. Documented subset: tumor region T3, left-lateral pole. The source of this sequence is a woman aged 60-70 years with primary liver carcinoma and hepatitis B virus infection. CDR3 amino acids: CASKTGRVTTS.